This T cell receptor (beta chain) was recovered during a study of T cell repertoires in cytomegalovirus infection. Study details: Recently identified HLA-C-restricted CMV epitopes were among the peptides used.

In the case of this clonotype: Antigen unknown.

This CDR3 spans 14 amino acids. Trimming removed 3 bases from V and 8 bases from J, with 14 bases in between. General study findings and limits: HLA-C-restricted CMV-specific TCR beta clonotypes prevailed in the ex vivo response.

TCRdb analysed the reads with MiXCR anew, one entry per CDR3 protein. This table holds hundreds of thousands of distinct CDR3 sequences, almost 30% found once. The source material was cultured PBMCs, sampled from culture after CMV antigen stimulation. The chain recombines TRBV12-3 or TRBV12-4 with TRBJ2-1, with a possible D match to TRBD2 (7 bases). The receptor was isolated from a human donor in good health (CMV status not recorded). Some clones in this sample may be carry-over from other donors' samples. The CDR3 nucleotides are TGTGCCAGCAGTTTGGGGGGGCCTATAGATGAGCAGTTCTTC. Translating gives CASSLGGPIDEQFF.